This T cell receptor (beta chain) emerged from a study of shared clonotypes between healthy human individuals. For the study at large: CD4 naive and CD4 memory each took three plates per donor, while CD8 naive took two and CD8 memory one.

Study outcomes and limitations: An expected dependence of interdonor clonotype sharing on sequencing depth was noted.

CDR1 LNHDA and CDR2 SQIVND come from the germline V gene (reference sequence). The V end lost 3 bases, the J end lost 5 bases, and 7 bases lay between the germline ends. The CDR3 spans 12 residues. On this clone: Its antigen remains unidentified.

Deep-level assay runs were performed. Using immunoSEQ multiplex PCR, the repertoire was profiled, and TCRdb retains in-frame clones only, with some absent. Of around 2.1 million clones listed, around 93% were seen once; the top ten hold around 1.7%. CD45RO-negative, CCR7-selected cells formed the naive CD8 fraction, which excluded terminally differentiated effector memory CD45RA+ cells. The sequencing sample was made of naive CD8+ T cells from PBMCs. The genes are TRBV19 and TRBJ2-5; D not certain. This clonotype was sampled from a man between 18 and 35 years old in good health. Some clones in this sample may be carry-over from other donors' samples. This CDR3 reads CASSITGETQYF. Written as DNA, the CDR3 is TGTGCCAGTAGTATTACCGGGGAGACCCAGTACTTC.